The text below deals with one T cell receptor (beta chain). Antigen specificity is unknown. The CDR3 is 18 amino acids. Germline loops: CDR1 MGHRA, CDR2 YSYEKL. The junction had 15 bases not matched to a gene; V was cut back by 2 bases and J by 4 bases. The sample's treatment: approximately nine-day PBMC culture with coronavirus spike peptide pools or control peptides (ViraFEST assay). The data were taken from a study of vaccination and CD4 T cells after COVID-19. For the study at large: Two-dose vaccination with either BNT162b2 or mRNA-1273 was given to participants. The cells in question were stimulated using overlapping spike peptides derived from SARS-CoV-2, HCoV-NL63, HCoV-OC43 and HCoV-229E.

The Oncomine TCR Beta short-read assay generated sequence data from the DNA of cultured CD4+ T cells. TCRdb used MiXCR to reprocess the PCR reads, holding one entry per CDR3 protein. The sample records roughly 15,000 distinct CDR3 sequences, around 40% being singletons. Study results and limitations: The analysis of convalescent patients involved relatively few individuals and lacked early post-infection timepoints.

Input material: CD4+ T cells from blood, cultured in vitro. This clonotype was sampled from a human donor who had recovered from COVID-19. The chain has TRBV4-1 and TRBJ2-7; 9 bases are shared with TRBD2. For the CDR3, the DNA is TGCGCCAGCAGCCAACGGTCGACAGCGGGAGGTGGTTCGTACGAGCAGTACTTC. Translated, it gives CASSQRSTAGGGSYEQYF.